The 6 T cell receptor beta chains below all came from one sample that was sequenced in a study of CD8 T cells in ankylosing spondylitis. Overall study results and limits: Characteristic of ankylosing spondylitis blood, it appeared, was a TCR beta motif comprising about eight highly homologous variants.

These TCRs are of unknown antigen specificity. MiXCR, run by TCRdb on the 5' RACE reads, gives a single entry per CDR3 protein. Here the sample spans over 400,000 distinct CDR3 sequences, about 25% being singletons. Sequenced sample: blood, either unsorted or a sorted T cell fraction (not recorded which). The receptors were sampled from a male donor with ankylosing spondylitis.

The rearrangement joins TRBV18 to TRBJ2-1; D may be TRBD1 (6 bases). In germline, CDR1 is KGHSH, CDR2 LQKENI. Trimming left V 3 bases short and J 7 bases short, with 10 bases between. The CDR3 is 13 residues long. CDR3 coding DNA: TGTGCCAGCTCACCCACCAGGGGTAATGAGCAGTTCTTC. Its translation is CASSPTRGNEQFF.

V usage is TRBV20-1 and J usage is TRBJ1-5; 9 bases align to TRBD1. This CDR3 has 15 amino acids. Germline assignment: CDR1 DFQATT and CDR2 SNEGSKA (reference sequence). V shed 3 bases and J 6 bases; nucleotides not matched to a gene: 9. The CDR3 region is CSARKPGQGSQPQHF. CDR3 nucleotides: TGCAGTGCTAGGAAGCCGGGACAGGGAAGTCAGCCCCAGCATTTT.

The CDR3 is CATTPGPYEVNYGYTF. The CDR3 nucleotides are TGTGCCACCACCCCGGGGCCGTACGAAGTTAACTATGGCTACACCTTC. V is TRBV24-1 and J is TRBJ1-2; D might be TRBD1 (5 bases). The ends were cut back, 8 bases at V and 1 base at J, with 19 bases in the middle. This CDR3 spans 16 amino acids. Germline V gives CDR1 KGHDR, CDR2 SFDVKD.

This clonotype was observed a handful of times. The rearrangement uses TRBV7-9 and TRBJ2-7; D unclear. Per the germline V gene, CDR1 is SEHNR and CDR2 is FQNEAQ (reference sequence). There are 12 residues in the CDR3. V lost 5 bases and J lost 9, with 14 bases in between. The CDR3 nucleotides read TGTGCCAGCAGCGCTGGAGATCAAGTGCAGTACGTC. Translation: CASSAGDQVQYV.

This rearrangement joins TRBV29-1 to TRBJ2-2, with 7 bases fitting TRBD2. This CDR3 contains 13 residues. In germline, CDR1 is SQVTM, CDR2 ANQGSEA. J was trimmed by 1 base and V by 6 bases; bases with no gene match: 2. Here the CDR3 reads CSVSGGNTGELFF. CDR3 sequence (DNA): TGCAGCGTGTCGGGGGGGAACACCGGGGAGCTGTTTTTT.

This clonotype was seen more than once but under ten times. This rearrangement joins TRBV29-1 to TRBJ2-3; TRBD2 is a possible D gene (6 bases). The CDR3 is 18 residues long. The germline gives CDR1 SQVTM, CDR2 ANQGSEA. Trimming cost V 3 bases and J 0 bases, with 22 bases left between them. This CDR3 reads CSVDSRIGSLGSTDTQYF. CDR3 nucleotide sequence: TGCAGCGTTGATTCCAGGATCGGGAGTTTAGGGAGCACAGATACGCAGTATTTT.